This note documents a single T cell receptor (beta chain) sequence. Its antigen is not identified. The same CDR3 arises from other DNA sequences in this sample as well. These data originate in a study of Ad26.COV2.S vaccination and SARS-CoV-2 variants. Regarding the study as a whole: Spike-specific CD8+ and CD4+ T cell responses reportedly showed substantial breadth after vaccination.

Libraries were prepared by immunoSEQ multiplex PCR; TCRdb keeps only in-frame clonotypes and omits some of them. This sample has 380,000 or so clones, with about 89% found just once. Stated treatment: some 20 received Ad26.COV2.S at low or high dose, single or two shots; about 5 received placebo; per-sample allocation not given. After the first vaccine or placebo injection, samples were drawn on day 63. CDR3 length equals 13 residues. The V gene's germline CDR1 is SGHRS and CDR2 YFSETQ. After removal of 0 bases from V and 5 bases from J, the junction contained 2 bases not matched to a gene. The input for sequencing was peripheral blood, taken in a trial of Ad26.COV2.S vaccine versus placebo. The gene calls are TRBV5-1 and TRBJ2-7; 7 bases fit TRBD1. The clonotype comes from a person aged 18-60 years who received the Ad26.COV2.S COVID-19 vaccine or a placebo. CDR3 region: CASSLVGGHEQYF. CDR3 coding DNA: TGCGCCAGCAGCTTGGTAGGGGGCCACGAGCAGTACTTC.